These T cell receptor beta chains were read from a single sample in a study of blood T cell repertoires in COVID-19. The assay was immunoSEQ multiplex PCR, and TCRdb's table has in-frame clones only and misses some. The sample has 50,000 to 70,000 clones; about 76% are singletons. Sequences were obtained from peripheral blood. The receptors derive from a man in his forties or fifties with active or convalescent COVID-19. Both conserved end residues are part of each CDR3. A D gene is named only where the DNA matches it firmly. Size values are once, few and many counts, or a class for expanded clones, and some rows have none.

D: TRBD1; V: TRBV7-3; size: -; J: TRBJ1-6; CDR3: CASSWDSDSPLHF; DNA: TGTGCCAGCAGCTGGGACAGTGATTCACCCCTCCACTTT
D: -; V: TRBV11-2; size: -; J: TRBJ2-3; CDR3: CASSLDRGFDTQYF; DNA: TGTGCCAGCAGCTTAGATAGGGGTTTCGATACGCAGTATTTT
D: -; V: TRBV12-3/TRBV12-4; size: -; J: TRBJ1-2; CDR3: CASSLALGNGYTF; DNA: TGTGCCAGCAGTTTAGCGCTCGGGAATGGCTACACCTTC
D: -; V: TRBV10-2; size: few; J: TRBJ1-2; CDR3: CASSGWGQKGYGYTF; DNA: TGCGCCAGCAGTGGATGGGGGCAGAAGGGCTATGGCTACACCTTC
D: -; V: TRBV19; size: -; J: TRBJ1-3; CDR3: CASSMGQGSNTIYF; DNA: TGTGCCAGTTCAATGGGGCAGGGCAGCAACACCATATATTTT
D: TRBD1; V: TRBV19; size: -; J: TRBJ2-3; CDR3: CASSMGTGGTTDTQYF; DNA: TGTGCCAGTAGTATGGGGACAGGGGGCACAACAGATACGCAGTATTTT
D: -; V: TRBV21-1; size: few; J: TRBJ1-5; CDR3: CASSNCIPNQPQHF; DNA: TGTGCCAGCAGCAATTGTATCCCCAATCAGCCCCAGCATTTT
D: TRBD2; V: TRBV11-2; size: -; J: TRBJ2-5; CDR3: CASSFAPSGGGAGETQYF; DNA: TGTGCCAGCAGCTTCGCTCCTAGCGGGGGGGGCGCAGGAGAGACCCAGTACTTC
D: TRBD2; V: TRBV10-3; size: -; J: TRBJ2-1; CDR3: CAISGEGRRNEQFF; DNA: TGTGCCATCAGTGGGGAGGGGAGAAGGAATGAGCAGTTCTTC
D: TRBD2; V: TRBV9; size: -; J: TRBJ2-1; CDR3: CASSVLAGGEQFF; DNA: TGTGCCAGCAGCGTTCTAGCGGGGGGTGAGCAGTTCTTC
D: -; V: TRBV21-1; size: -; J: TRBJ2-2; CDR3: CASSRLREGLAGVGTGELFF; DNA: TGTGCCAGCAGCAGGCTTAGAGAGGGACTAGCGGGAGTTGGCACCGGGGAGCTGTTTTTT
D: -; V: TRBV29-1; size: -; J: TRBJ1-4; CDR3: CSVEDPATNEKLFF; DNA: TGCAGCGTTGAAGACCCAGCAACTAATGAAAAACTGTTTTTT
D: -; V: TRBV5-4; size: -; J: TRBJ2-1; CDR3: CASSLSAYSYNEQFF; DNA: TGTGCCAGCAGTCTGAGCGCCTACTCCTACAATGAGCAGTTCTTC
D: -; V: TRBV1; size: -; J: TRBJ2-3; CDR3: CTSSQVQGTDDTQYF; DNA: TGCACCAGCAGCCAAGTTCAAGGGACTGATGATACGCAGTATTTT
D: TRBD2; V: TRBV9; size: -; J: TRBJ2-2; CDR3: CASSVIAGGPDTGELFF; DNA: TGTGCCAGCAGCGTCATCGCGGGGGGGCCGGACACCGGGGAGCTGTTTTTT
D: -; V: TRBV7-6; size: -; J: TRBJ2-4; CDR3: CASSLPGQENIQYF; DNA: TGTGCCAGCAGCTTACCGGGACAAGAAAACATTCAGTACTTC
D: -; V: TRBV4-1; size: -; J: TRBJ2-3; CDR3: CASSRYGVGGNTQYF; DNA: TGCGCCAGCAGCCGGTACGGGGTGGGGGGAAATACGCAGTATTTT
D: -; V: TRBV4-1; size: few; J: TRBJ1-2; CDR3: CASSQDQRTSYGYTF; DNA: TGCGCCAGCAGCCAAGATCAGAGGACAAGTTATGGCTACACCTTC
D: TRBD1; V: TRBV19; size: -; J: TRBJ1-5; CDR3: CASSVTGDAFQPQHF; DNA: TGTGCCAGTAGTGTGACAGGGGACGCTTTTCAGCCCCAGCATTTT
D: -; V: TRBV7-8; size: -; J: TRBJ1-5; CDR3: CASSIRSVGNQPQHF; DNA: TGTGCCAGCAGCATACGATCGGTTGGCAATCAGCCCCAGCATTTT
D: -; V: TRBV7-9; size: once; J: TRBJ1-4; CDR3: CASSLDSSKLFF; DNA: TGTGCCAGCAGCCTGGACAGCTCTAAACTGTTTTTT
D: TRBD1; V: TRBV5-1; size: -; J: TRBJ1-4; CDR3: CASGIGGDGNEKLFF; DNA: TGCGCCAGCGGCATAGGGGGCGACGGTAATGAAAAACTGTTTTTT
D: -; V: TRBV21-1; size: once; J: TRBJ2-1; CDR3: CASSKKGACSYNEQFF; DNA: TGTGCCAGCAGCAAAAAAGGGGCCTGCTCCTACAATGAGCAGTTCTTC
D: -; V: TRBV3-1/TRBV3-2; size: -; J: TRBJ1-5; CDR3: CASSQEVTNQPQHF; DNA: TGTGCCAGCAGCCAAGAGGTAACAAATCAGCCCCAGCATTTT
D: TRBD1; V: TRBV19; size: -; J: TRBJ2-3; CDR3: CASSSDRGSTDTQYF; DNA: TGTGCCAGTAGTTCTGACAGGGGCAGCACAGATACGCAGTATTTT
D: TRBD2; V: TRBV4-1; size: -; J: TRBJ2-3; CDR3: CASSQLAGVMYF; DNA: TGCGCCAGCAGCCAACTAGCGGGCGTCATGTATTTT
D: TRBD1; V: TRBV19; size: -; J: TRBJ1-2; CDR3: CASRPGTGGGRNGYTF; DNA: TGTGCCAGTAGACCCGGGACAGGGGGCGGGCGGAATGGCTACACCTTC
D: -; V: TRBV20-1; size: -; J: TRBJ2-1; CDR3: CSASVNEQFF; DNA: TGCAGTGCTAGCGTTAATGAGCAGTTCTTC
D: TRBD1; V: TRBV28; size: -; J: TRBJ1-2; CDR3: CASSSIGQDNYGYTF; DNA: TGTGCCAGCAGTTCTATAGGACAGGACAACTATGGCTACACCTTC
D: -; V: TRBV27; size: once; J: TRBJ2-1; CDR3: CASSLGGHEQFF; DNA: TGTGCCAGCAGTTTGGGGGGGCATGAGCAGTTCTTC
D: -; V: TRBV12-3/TRBV12-4; size: -; J: TRBJ1-5; CDR3: CASVEGQRQPQHF; DNA: TGTGCCAGCGTTGAGGGACAACGTCAGCCCCAGCATTTT
D: TRBD2; V: TRBV27; size: few; J: TRBJ2-7; CDR3: CASSLRTSPYEQYF; DNA: TGTGCCAGCAGTTTAAGGACTAGCCCCTACGAGCAGTACTTC
D: -; V: TRBV7-7; size: few; J: TRBJ2-1; CDR3: CASSLGSYNEQFF; DNA: TGTGCCAGCAGCCTCGGGTCCTACAATGAGCAGTTCTTC
D: TRBD2; V: TRBV10-3; size: -; J: TRBJ2-3; CDR3: CAISPGLATDTQYF; DNA: TGTGCCATCAGCCCGGGACTAGCAACAGATACGCAGTATTTT
D: -; V: TRBV6-5; size: -; J: TRBJ1-1; CDR3: CASRANREAFF; DNA: TGTGCCAGCAGGGCCAACAGGGAGGCTTTCTTT
D: -; V: TRBV20-1; size: -; J: TRBJ1-2; CDR3: CSAPWTDFYF; DNA: TGCAGTGCCCCTTGGACAGACTTCTACTTC
D: -; V: TRBV6-5; size: -; J: TRBJ1-1; CDR3: CASTRATEAFF; DNA: TGTGCCAGCACCAGGGCAACTGAAGCTTTCTTT
D: TRBD1; V: TRBV28; size: -; J: TRBJ1-5; CDR3: CASRPRTGGMGQPQHF; DNA: TGTGCCAGCAGACCCCGGACAGGGGGCATGGGTCAGCCCCAGCATTTT
D: TRBD1; V: TRBV10-3; size: -; J: TRBJ1-6; CDR3: CAISGGGTADYNSPLHF; DNA: TGTGCCATCAGTGGAGGGGGGACAGCAGATTATAATTCACCCCTCCACTTT
D: -; V: TRBV5-4; size: once; J: TRBJ1-1; CDR3: CASSSAYRQLTNTEAFF; DNA: TGTGCCAGCAGCTCAGCGTACCGACAGTTAACAAACACTGAAGCTTTCTTT
D: -; V: TRBV10-3; size: -; J: TRBJ1-6; CDR3: CAISDTSGGADYNSPLHF; DNA: TGTGCCATCAGCGATACATCTGGGGGGGCGGATTATAATTCACCCCTCCACTTT
D: -; V: TRBV19; size: -; J: TRBJ2-7; CDR3: CASSPGIEQYF; DNA: TGTGCCAGTAGTCCAGGGATCGAGCAGTACTTC
D: -; V: TRBV5-4; size: -; J: TRBJ1-2; CDR3: CASSLGRSNYGYTF; DNA: TGTGCCAGCAGCTTGGGCAGATCTAACTATGGCTACACCTTC
D: -; V: TRBV12-3/TRBV12-4; size: -; J: TRBJ2-7; CDR3: CASSLSSSYEQYF; DNA: TGTGCCAGCAGTCTTAGTAGCTCCTACGAGCAGTACTTC
D: -; V: TRBV3-1/TRBV3-2; size: -; J: TRBJ1-6; CDR3: CASSRFGGSYNSPLHF; DNA: TGTGCCAGCAGCCGGTTTGGGGGGTCCTATAATTCACCCCTCCACTTT
D: TRBD1; V: TRBV5-1; size: -; J: TRBJ2-6; CDR3: CASSFGTAGANVLTF; DNA: TGCGCCAGCAGCTTCGGGACAGCTGGGGCCAACGTCCTGACTTTC
D: -; V: TRBV27; size: -; J: TRBJ1-2; CDR3: CASGAQGNYGYTF; DNA: TGTGCCAGCGGAGCTCAGGGAAACTATGGCTACACCTTC
D: TRBD1; V: TRBV3-1/TRBV3-2; size: -; J: TRBJ2-2; CDR3: CASSRRGTGNPGELFF; DNA: TGTGCCAGCAGCCGAAGGGGGACAGGGAACCCCGGGGAGCTGTTTTTT
D: -; V: TRBV5-5; size: few; J: TRBJ2-2; CDR3: CASSFTSLGGGELFF; DNA: TGTGCCAGCAGCTTTACTAGCCTGGGCGGGGGGGAGCTGTTTTTT
D: -; V: TRBV12-3/TRBV12-4; size: few; J: TRBJ2-5; CDR3: CASSLDREGAQYF; DNA: TGTGCCAGCAGTTTAGACAGGGAAGGGGCCCAGTACTTC